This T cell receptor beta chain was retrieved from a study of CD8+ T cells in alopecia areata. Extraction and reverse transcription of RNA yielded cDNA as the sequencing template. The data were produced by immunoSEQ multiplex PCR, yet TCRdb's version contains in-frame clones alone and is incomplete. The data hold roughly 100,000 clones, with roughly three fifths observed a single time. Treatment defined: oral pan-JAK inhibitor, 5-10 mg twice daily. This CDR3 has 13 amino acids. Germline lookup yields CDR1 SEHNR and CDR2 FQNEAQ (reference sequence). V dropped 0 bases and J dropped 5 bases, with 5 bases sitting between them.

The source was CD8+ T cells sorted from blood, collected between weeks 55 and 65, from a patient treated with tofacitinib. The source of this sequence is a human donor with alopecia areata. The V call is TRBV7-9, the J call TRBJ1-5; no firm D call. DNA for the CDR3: TGTGCCAGCAGCTTAGCGGTGGATCAGCCCCAGCATTTT. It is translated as CASSLAVDQPQHF. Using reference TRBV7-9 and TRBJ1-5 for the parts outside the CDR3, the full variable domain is DTGVSQNPRHKITKRGQNVTFRCDPISEHNRLYWYRQTLGQGPEFLTYFQNEAQLEKSRLLSDRFSAERPKGSFSTLEIQRTEQGDSAMYLCASSLAVDQPQHFGDGTRLSIL.